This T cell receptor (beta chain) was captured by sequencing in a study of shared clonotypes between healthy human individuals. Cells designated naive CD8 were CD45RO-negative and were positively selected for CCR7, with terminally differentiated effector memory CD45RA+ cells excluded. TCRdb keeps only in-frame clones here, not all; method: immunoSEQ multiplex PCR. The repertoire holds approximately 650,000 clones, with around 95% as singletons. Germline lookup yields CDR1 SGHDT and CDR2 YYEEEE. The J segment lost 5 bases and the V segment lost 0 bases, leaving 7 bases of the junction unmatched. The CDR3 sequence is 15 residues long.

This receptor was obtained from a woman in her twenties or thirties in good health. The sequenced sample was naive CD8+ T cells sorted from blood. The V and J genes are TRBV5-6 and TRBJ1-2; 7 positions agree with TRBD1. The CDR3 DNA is TGTGCCAGCAGCTTGGCTGCAGGGGGGAGATATGGCTACACCTTC. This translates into CASSLAAGGRYGYTF.